The 13 T cell receptor beta chains given below trace back to one sample, sequenced in a study of Ad26.COV2.S vaccination and SARS-CoV-2 variants. The repertoire was sequenced with immunoSEQ multiplex PCR; TCRdb's copy has only in-frame clones and lacks some. The profile covers 500,000 or so clones, with about 88% appearing a single time and 2.5% taken by the ten largest. The treatment is: 19 received Ad26.COV2.S at low or high dose, single or two shots; five or six received placebo; per-sample allocation not given. After the first vaccine or placebo injection, samples were drawn on day 63. Sequences were derived from peripheral blood, sampled in a trial of Ad26.COV2.S vaccine versus placebo. These receptors all stem from a person aged 18-60 years who received the Ad26.COV2.S COVID-19 vaccine or a placebo.

The rearrangement links TRBV7-2 to TRBJ2-7; D is unresolved. Trimming took 5 bases from V and 5 from J, leaving 10 bases between them. Germline CDR1 and CDR2: SGHTA and FQGNSA. The CDR3 runs 12 residues. The CDR3 region is CASSPRPNEQYF. The CDR3 bases are TGTGCCAGCAGCCCACGACCCAACGAGCAGTACTTC.

V gene TRBV5-6 combines with J gene TRBJ1-2, with no clear D. Trimming left V 3 bases short and J 5 bases short, with 17 bases between. The CDR3 totals 15 residues. Germline-derived CDR1 and CDR2 are SGHDT and YYEEEE. CDR3 in DNA: TGTGCCAGCAGCTCCGAGGTGAGGGCGGAGTATGGCTACACCTTC. It codes for CASSSEVRAEYGYTF. The full variable domain, rest sourced from reference TRBV5-6 and TRBJ1-2, is DAGVTQSPTHLIKTRGQQVTLRCSPKSGHDTVSWYQQALGQGPQFIFQYYEEEERQRGNFPDRFSGHQFPNYSSELNVNALLLGDSALYLCASSSEVRAEYGYTFGSGTRLTVV.

The chain couples TRBV6-2 or TRBV6-3 to TRBJ2-7, with D unclear. The CDR3 covers 13 residues. The germline CDR1 and CDR2 sequences are MNHEY and SVGEGT. Trimming removed 5 bases at V and 6 bases at J, with 14 bases between. CDR3 DNA: TGTGCCAGCAGTCACAAGGTAAGGTTCGAGCAGTACTTC. This codes for CASSHKVRFEQYF.

This rearrangement joins TRBV5-1 to TRBJ1-1; 7 nucleotides match TRBD1. The CDR3 loop spans 13 amino acids. Trimming took 5 bases from V and 4 from J; bases not matched to a gene: 5. Germline CDR1 reads SGHRS; CDR2 reads YFSETQ. Here the CDR3 DNA reads TGCGCCAGCAGAAATCAGGGGGGCACTGAAGCTTTCTTT. Translating it yields CASRNQGGTEAFF.

J is TRBJ1-6 and V is TRBV28; tentative D call: TRBD1 (5 bases). The germline gives CDR1 MDHEN, CDR2 SYDVKM. The V gene lost 9 bases and the J gene lost 4 bases, with 13 bases spanning the gap. CDR3 size: 14 residues. The CDR3 DNA reads TGTGCCAGTGGGGGGAGGACGTATAATTCACCCCTCCACTTT. This codes for CASGGRTYNSPLHF.

In its sample, this clone was seen once. The chain carries TRBV6-4 and TRBJ2-5; 13 bases agree with TRBD2. This CDR3 region has 16 residues. CDR1 and CDR2 (germline): MRHNA, SNTAGT. The junction had 6 bases not matched to a gene; V was cut back by 5 bases and J by 3 bases. The CDR3 loop is CASSRAGTSGKETQYF. The CDR3 nucleotides read TGTGCCAGCAGTAGGGCCGGGACTAGCGGGAAAGAGACCCAGTACTTC.

The chain has TRBV30 and TRBJ2-2; 8 bases match TRBD2. Looked up from germline, CDR1 is GTSNPN and CDR2 is SVGIG (reference sequence). This CDR3 is 15 amino acids long. With 0 bases clipped from V and 7 bases from J, the junction kept 7 bases outside the gene matches. The CDR3, as DNA: TGTGCCTGGAGTGTTAGCGGGAACTGGAACGGGGAGCTGTTTTTT. This sequence encodes CAWSVSGNWNGELFF. The variable domain in full, completed from reference TRBV30 and TRBJ2-2, reads SQTIHQWPATLVQPVGSPLSLECTVEGTSNPNLYWYRQAAGRGLQLLFYSVGIGQISSEVPQNLSASRPQDRQFILSSKKLLLSDSGFYLCAWSVSGNWNGELFFGEGSRLTVL.

The chain combines TRBV9 with TRBJ1-2; D remains unclear. In germline, CDR1 is SGDLS, CDR2 YYNGEE. The CDR3 is 13 amino acids. Trimming cost V 0 bases and J 4 bases, with 7 bases left between them. The CDR3 loop reads CASSVDPSYGYTF. CDR3 coding DNA: TGTGCCAGCAGCGTAGACCCGTCCTATGGCTACACCTTC.

This clone was seen just once. This sequence joins TRBV10-3 and TRBJ2-3; D may correspond to TRBD1 or TRBD2 (5 bases each). This CDR3 is 13 amino acids long. In germline, CDR1 is ENHRY, CDR2 SYGVKD. V was pared by 6 bases and J by 7 bases, with 14 bases between. The CDR3: CAIRPGPRHTQYF. The CDR3 DNA is TGTGCCATCAGGCCGGGACCACGTCATACGCAGTATTTT.

The rearrangement joins TRBV5-1 to TRBJ2-3, with a possible D match to TRBD2 (7 bases). The CDR3 has 16 residues. Germline V gene sequence: CDR1 SGHRS, CDR2 YFSETQ. V gave up 4 bases and J gave up 0 bases, with 15 bases separating them. The CDR3 nucleotides read TGCGCCAGCAGCCGTGTGAGGGGGGGAAGCACAGATACGCAGTATTTT. It is translated as CASSRVRGGSTDTQYF.

The chain is built from TRBV27 and TRBJ1-1; D ambiguous. V gave up 2 bases and J gave up 4 bases, with 20 bases separating them. Germline V lookup: CDR1 MNHEY, CDR2 SMNVEV (reference sequence). The length of the CDR3 is 17 residues. CDR3 in DNA: TGTGCCAGCAGTTTACTGGCCAGGCCGATGTCTGGCACTGAAGCTTTCTTT. Amino acids: CASSLLARPMSGTEAFF.

This clone was counted a few times. The chain carries TRBV2 and TRBJ1-6; the match to TRBD1 covers 7 bases. This CDR3 comprises 15 residues. Trimming took 7 bases from V and 5 from J; bases not matched to a gene: 8. CDR1 is SNHLY, CDR2 FYNNEI, per germline. The CDR3 sequence: CASTGDRADNSPLHF. DNA of the CDR3: TGTGCCAGCACGGGTGACAGGGCTGATAATTCACCCCTCCACTTT.

This chain links TRBV7-9 with TRBJ1-6; D unresolved. Trimming removed 5 bases from V and 0 bases from J, with 14 bases in between. Germline V gives CDR1 SEHNR, CDR2 FQNEAQ (reference sequence). This CDR3 spans 17 amino acids. The CDR3 region has the DNA TGTGCCAGCAGCCCGGGAGGACCTAGCTCCTATAATTCACCCCTCCACTTT. Translating it yields CASSPGGPSSYNSPLHF.